Ten or more counts support the clone carrying this T cell receptor (beta chain). What it binds is unknown. What was amplified from RNA transcripts were TCR beta CDR3 regions. HTBI primers were the set used in a first-round RT-PCR of the TCR CDR3. TCRdb independently ran MiXCR on the multiplex PCR reads; one entry per CDR3 protein. Among fewer than 400,000 distinct CDR3 sequences listed, about 14% were seen once. These data originate in a study of T cells in Graves' hyperthyroidism and ophthalmopathy. The wider study: Prior to any treatment, at the point of initial diagnosis, peripheral blood was collected. Notes on the study in general: Ophthalmopathy prediction by the model preceded onset by a median about 6.8 months. Ophthalmopathy could be told apart from stable hyperthyroidism with a 13 V-J model.

In germline, CDR1 is GTSNPN, CDR2 SVGIG (reference sequence). This CDR3 spans 14 amino acids. Trimming removed 0 bases at V and 1 base at J, with 9 bases between. The TCR was taken from a man aged 45-65 years with Graves' ophthalmopathy. The genes are TRBV30 and TRBJ1-1, with D possibly matching TRBD1 (6 bases). Specimen: blood. The DNA for the CDR3 is TGTGCCTGGAGTGTTAGCAGGGGGAACACTGAAGCTTTCTTT. This sequence encodes CAWSVSRGNTEAFF.